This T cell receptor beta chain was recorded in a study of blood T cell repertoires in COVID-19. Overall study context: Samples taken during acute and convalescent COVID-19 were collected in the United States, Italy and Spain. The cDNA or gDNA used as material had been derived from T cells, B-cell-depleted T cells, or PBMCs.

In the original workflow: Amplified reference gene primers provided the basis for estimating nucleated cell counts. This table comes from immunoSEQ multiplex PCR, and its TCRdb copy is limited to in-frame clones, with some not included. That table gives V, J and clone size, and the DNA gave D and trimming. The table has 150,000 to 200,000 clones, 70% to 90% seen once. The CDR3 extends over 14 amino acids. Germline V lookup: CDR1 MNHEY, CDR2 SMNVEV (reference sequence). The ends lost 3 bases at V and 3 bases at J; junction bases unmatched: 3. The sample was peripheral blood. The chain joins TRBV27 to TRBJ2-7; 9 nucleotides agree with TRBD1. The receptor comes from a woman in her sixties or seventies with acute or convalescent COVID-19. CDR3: CASSFRQGVYEQYF. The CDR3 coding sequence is TGTGCCAGCAGTTTTCGACAGGGGGTCTACGAGCAGTACTTC.